The clone carrying this T cell receptor (beta chain) has a single count. Germline V CDR1 and CDR2: MNHEY, SMNVEV (reference sequence). This CDR3 has 15 amino acids. Between the trimmed V and J ends, which lost 5 bases and 0 bases, there was a span of 12 bases. Authors' processing steps: From reference gene primer amplification, estimates of nucleated cell counts were derived. Some clones are missing from TCRdb's copy, which holds only in-frame ones; the method was immunoSEQ multiplex PCR. That table gives V, J and clone size, and the DNA gave D and trimming. The sample contains roughly 130,000 clones, roughly 80% of which appear only once. The data were taken from a study of blood T cell repertoires in COVID-19. In the study overall: The United States, Italy and Spain supplied acute and convalescent COVID-19 samples. PBMCs, B-cell-depleted T cells, or T cells were the source of the cDNA or gDNA that made up the material.

The TCR originated in a woman aged 45-65 years with acute or convalescent COVID-19. V gene TRBV27 combines with J gene TRBJ2-3; D is unclear. Input material: peripheral blood. The CDR3 loop is CASSLESRSTDTQYF. The CDR3 DNA is TGTGCCAGCAGTCTGGAGTCCCGAAGCACAGATACGCAGTATTTT.